The rows below give T cell receptor beta chains drawn from one sample of a study of T cell responses to AZD1222 COVID-19 vaccine. TCRdb's copy holds only in-frame clones and misses some; the assay was immunoSEQ multiplex PCR. The sample has 200,000 to 250,000 clones, just over 90% seen once. This specimen was peripheral blood, taken on day 0 of MenACWY control vaccination. The receptors derive from an adult in good health. Each CDR3 is given without its conserved first and last residue. Fields, in order: J gene, V gene, CDR3 protein.

j_gene: TRBJ1-5; v_gene: TRBV3-1/TRBV3-2; CDR3aa: ASSQDLGDNQPQH
j_gene: TRBJ1-3; v_gene: TRBV4-2; CDR3aa: ASSQDLQGARGEGNTIY
j_gene: TRBJ2-6; v_gene: TRBV18; CDR3aa: ASSPGRGVSGANVLT
j_gene: TRBJ1-3; v_gene: TRBV7-9; CDR3aa: ASSLDPGGGGNTIY
j_gene: TRBJ2-3; v_gene: TRBV5-8; CDR3aa: ASPESWGSSTDTQY
j_gene: TRBJ2-7; v_gene: TRBV12-3/TRBV12-4; CDR3aa: ASSLPGQRQY
j_gene: TRBJ2-3; v_gene: TRBV13; CDR3aa: ASSPRTSGADTQY
j_gene: TRBJ1-6; v_gene: TRBV7-8; CDR3aa: ASSSERDSSYNSPLH
j_gene: TRBJ2-3; v_gene: TRBV5-4; CDR3aa: ASSLDFTSTDTQY
j_gene: TRBJ1-1; v_gene: TRBV18; CDR3aa: ASSPKPLNTEAF
j_gene: TRBJ2-2; v_gene: TRBV5-4; CDR3aa: ASSTRQAGTGELF
j_gene: TRBJ1-2; v_gene: TRBV18; CDR3aa: ASSPPGGARANYGYT
j_gene: TRBJ1-6; v_gene: TRBV7-9; CDR3aa: ASSLWDTQGSPLH
j_gene: TRBJ1-6; v_gene: TRBV6-2/TRBV6-3; CDR3aa: ASSQPTGAQNSPLH
j_gene: TRBJ2-7; v_gene: TRBV6-5; CDR3aa: ASSYSRQGSLYEQY
j_gene: TRBJ1-1; v_gene: TRBV3-1/TRBV3-2; CDR3aa: ASRKDRNTEAF
j_gene: TRBJ2-1; v_gene: TRBV5-6; CDR3aa: ASSSLTAVEQF
j_gene: TRBJ1-1; v_gene: TRBV28; CDR3aa: ASSRGGTGESAF
j_gene: TRBJ1-6; v_gene: TRBV6-4; CDR3aa: ASRQEHGSSSPLH
j_gene: TRBJ1-2; v_gene: TRBV7-2; CDR3aa: ASSPSGSGLRGYT
j_gene: TRBJ1-5; v_gene: TRBV4-3; CDR3aa: ASSQDRGSNQPQH
j_gene: TRBJ2-5; v_gene: TRBV11-1; CDR3aa: ASSLEVGIGETQY
j_gene: TRBJ1-2; v_gene: TRBV27; CDR3aa: ASSSGQGRYGYT
j_gene: TRBJ1-4; v_gene: TRBV4-3; CDR3aa: ASSQETRIREKLF
j_gene: TRBJ2-7; v_gene: TRBV9; CDR3aa: ASSAGQGGSYEQY
j_gene: TRBJ1-2; v_gene: TRBV6-2/TRBV6-3; CDR3aa: ASSYGQDYGYT
j_gene: TRBJ2-7; v_gene: TRBV28; CDR3aa: ASSAREGKSYEQY
j_gene: TRBJ2-3; v_gene: TRBV30; CDR3aa: AWSLSSLAEGGTQY
j_gene: TRBJ2-7; v_gene: TRBV7-2; CDR3aa: ASSPPGGLIEQY
j_gene: TRBJ2-1; v_gene: TRBV4-3; CDR3aa: ASSQGRLQADAAF
j_gene: TRBJ1-1; v_gene: TRBV7-3; CDR3aa: ASSPGTLNTEAF
j_gene: TRBJ1-1; v_gene: TRBV4-3; CDR3aa: ATQDGMNTEAF
j_gene: TRBJ1-1; v_gene: TRBV3-1/TRBV3-2; CDR3aa: ASSQVANTEAF
j_gene: TRBJ1-5; v_gene: TRBV15; CDR3aa: ATSRDHGNSNQPQH
j_gene: TRBJ1-2; v_gene: TRBV7-8; CDR3aa: ASSSTRQGVSGYT
j_gene: TRBJ1-2; v_gene: TRBV14; CDR3aa: ASSQVGNYGYT
j_gene: TRBJ1-1; v_gene: TRBV18; CDR3aa: ASLPGISFRVNTEAF
j_gene: TRBJ1-1; v_gene: TRBV13; CDR3aa: ASSLQPGVNTEAF
j_gene: TRBJ1-5; v_gene: TRBV7-8; CDR3aa: ASSWDGGLNQPQH
j_gene: TRBJ2-7; v_gene: TRBV5-1; CDR3aa: ASSLGTGGPYEQY
j_gene: TRBJ2-2; v_gene: TRBV2; CDR3aa: ASRIQGTGELF
j_gene: TRBJ2-1; v_gene: TRBV2; CDR3aa: ASTESWVLAGGTNEQF
j_gene: TRBJ1-1; v_gene: TRBV19; CDR3aa: ASSPQENTEAF